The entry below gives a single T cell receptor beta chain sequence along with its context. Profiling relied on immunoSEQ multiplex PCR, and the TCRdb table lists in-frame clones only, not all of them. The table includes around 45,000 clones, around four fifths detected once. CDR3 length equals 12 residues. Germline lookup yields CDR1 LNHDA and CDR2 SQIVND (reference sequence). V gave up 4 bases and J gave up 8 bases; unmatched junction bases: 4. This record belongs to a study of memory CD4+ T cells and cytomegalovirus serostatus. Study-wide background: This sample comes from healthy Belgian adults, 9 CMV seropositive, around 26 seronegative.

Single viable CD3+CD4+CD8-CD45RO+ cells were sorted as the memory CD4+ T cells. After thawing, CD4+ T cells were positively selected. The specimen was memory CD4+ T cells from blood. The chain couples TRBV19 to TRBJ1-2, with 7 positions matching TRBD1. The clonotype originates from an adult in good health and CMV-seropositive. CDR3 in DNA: TGTGCCAGTAGTAACCGGGACAGAGGCTACACCTTC. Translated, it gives CASSNRDRGYTF.